These T cell receptor beta chains were read from a single sample in a study of T cells in Graves' hyperthyroidism and ophthalmopathy. TCRdb re-called the multiplex PCR reads through MiXCR, storing one row per CDR3 protein. The sample yields a few hundred thousand distinct CDR3 sequences, about a sixth seen once. Material: blood. These receptors all stem from a middle-aged woman with Graves' ophthalmopathy. Both conserved end residues are part of each CDR3. A D gene is named only where the DNA matches it firmly. Some rows have no size entry. The others give once, few or many, or a class for an expanded clone.

len: 13; v_gene: TRBV18; d_gene: .; abundance: many; j_gene: TRBJ1-5; CDR3nt: TGTGCCAGCTCAACAGCTAGCAATCAGCCCCAGCATTTT; CDR3aa: CASSTASNQPQHF
len: 16; v_gene: TRBV7-8; d_gene: TRBD2; abundance: many; j_gene: TRBJ2-3; CDR3nt: TGTGCCAGCAGCTTTTCGGCGGGAGTGGATACAGATACGCAGTATTTT; CDR3aa: CASSFSAGVDTDTQYF
len: 13; v_gene: TRBV2; d_gene: .; abundance: many; j_gene: TRBJ1-4; CDR3nt: TGTGCCAGCGGGGGGGACACTAATGAAAAACTGTTTTTT; CDR3aa: CASGGDTNEKLFF
len: 16; v_gene: TRBV6-6; d_gene: .; abundance: many; j_gene: TRBJ2-2; CDR3nt: TGTGCCAGCAGTTACTCTCGCAGGACGAACACCGGGGAGCTGTTTTTT; CDR3aa: CASSYSRRTNTGELFF
len: 12; v_gene: TRBV7-2; d_gene: .; abundance: .; j_gene: TRBJ2-1; CDR3nt: TGTGCCAGCAGCATGTGGGGCAATGAGCAGTTCTTC; CDR3aa: CASSMWGNEQFF
len: 13; v_gene: TRBV30; d_gene: TRBD1; abundance: many; j_gene: TRBJ1-5; CDR3nt: TGTGCCTGGGCCAGACAGGGGGATCAGCCCCAGCATTTT; CDR3aa: CAWARQGDQPQHF
len: 15; v_gene: TRBV20-1; d_gene: .; abundance: .; j_gene: TRBJ2-7; CDR3nt: TGCAGTGCTAGAGATGGAGGACAGTCATCCTACGAGCAGTACTTC; CDR3aa: CSARDGGQSSYEQYF
len: 13; v_gene: TRBV20-1; d_gene: .; abundance: .; j_gene: TRBJ1-2; CDR3nt: TGCAGTGTAACAGAGGGAGGCAGCTATGGCTACACCTTC; CDR3aa: CSVTEGGSYGYTF
len: 13; v_gene: TRBV30; d_gene: TRBD2; abundance: .; j_gene: TRBJ2-7; CDR3nt: TGTGCCTGGAGTGTCCGGGGAGGGTACGAGCAGTACTTC; CDR3aa: CAWSVRGGYEQYF
len: 15; v_gene: TRBV7-9; d_gene: TRBD2; abundance: many; j_gene: TRBJ2-5; CDR3nt: TGTGCCAGCAGTAGGACTAGTAATGTAGGCGAGACCCAGTACTTC; CDR3aa: CASSRTSNVGETQYF
len: 16; v_gene: TRBV7-2; d_gene: .; abundance: .; j_gene: TRBJ2-3; CDR3nt: .; CDR3aa: CASSWAAGATTDTRYF
len: 15; v_gene: TRBV11-1; d_gene: TRBD2; abundance: many; j_gene: TRBJ2-2; CDR3nt: TGTGCCAGCAGGGGACTAGCGGGAATTGCCGGGGAGCTGTTTTTT; CDR3aa: CASRGLAGIAGELFF
len: 14; v_gene: TRBV4-2; d_gene: TRBD1; abundance: few; j_gene: TRBJ1-1; CDR3nt: TGTGCCAGCAGCCAGGAGACAGGGCCTTGGGCGGCTTTCTTT; CDR3aa: CASSQETGPWAAFF
len: 13; v_gene: TRBV29-1; d_gene: TRBD1; abundance: many; j_gene: TRBJ2-3; CDR3nt: TGCAGCGCCTGGGACAGGGGCACAGATACGCAGTATTTT; CDR3aa: CSAWDRGTDTQYF
len: 14; v_gene: TRBV20-1; d_gene: .; abundance: many; j_gene: TRBJ2-3; CDR3nt: TGCAGTGCGGACAGAGTATTAAGCACAGATACGCAGTATTTT; CDR3aa: CSADRVLSTDTQYF
len: 15; v_gene: TRBV9; d_gene: .; abundance: few; j_gene: TRBJ1-1; CDR3nt: TGTGCCAGCAGCTTAGGACCCCTCGCGGACACTGAAGCTTTCTTT; CDR3aa: CASSLGPLADTEAFF
len: 15; v_gene: TRBV6-6; d_gene: TRBD1; abundance: many; j_gene: TRBJ1-6; CDR3nt: TGTGCCAGCAGTTACGGGGACAGGGGGGATTCACCCCTCCACTTT; CDR3aa: CASSYGDRGDSPLHF
len: 14; v_gene: TRBV19; d_gene: .; abundance: .; j_gene: TRBJ1-5; CDR3nt: TGTGCCAGTAGTATAGCCGGTGTCAATCAGCCCCAGCATTTT; CDR3aa: CASSIAGVNQPQHF
len: 15; v_gene: TRBV10-3; d_gene: .; abundance: few; j_gene: TRBJ2-3; CDR3nt: TGTGCCATCAGTGAGGGTGGGACTTTCACAGATACGCAGTATTTT; CDR3aa: CAISEGGTFTDTQYF
len: 14; v_gene: TRBV20-1; d_gene: .; abundance: .; j_gene: TRBJ1-5; CDR3nt: TGCAGTGCCCAACGGAGCAACCACAATCAGCCCCAGCATTTT; CDR3aa: CSAQRSNHNQPQHF
len: 17; v_gene: TRBV5-1; d_gene: .; abundance: many; j_gene: TRBJ1-5; CDR3nt: TGCGCCAGCAGCGGCTCCAGGGTAAGGAAGAGCAATCAGCCCCAGCATTTT; CDR3aa: CASSGSRVRKSNQPQHF
len: 15; v_gene: TRBV3-1; d_gene: TRBD1; abundance: many; j_gene: TRBJ1-1; CDR3nt: TGTGCCAGCAGCCAAGATAGGGACAGCTACACTGAAGCTTTCTTT; CDR3aa: CASSQDRDSYTEAFF
len: 13; v_gene: TRBV6-1; d_gene: .; abundance: .; j_gene: TRBJ2-1; CDR3nt: TGTGCCAGCAGTGTAGTCGGTTACAATGAGCAGTTCTTC; CDR3aa: CASSVVGYNEQFF
len: 15; v_gene: TRBV2; d_gene: TRBD2; abundance: many; j_gene: TRBJ2-3; CDR3nt: TGTGCCAGCAGTGTTAGGGGCGGGGGGGCCGATACGCAGTATTTT; CDR3aa: CASSVRGGGADTQYF
len: 18; v_gene: TRBV29-1; d_gene: .; abundance: few; j_gene: TRBJ2-3; CDR3nt: TGCAGCGTTGTAGGGCCAAGATTAGGGGGGGCCCACACAGATACGCAGTATTTT; CDR3aa: CSVVGPRLGGAHTDTQYF
len: 14; v_gene: TRBV20-1; d_gene: .; abundance: few; j_gene: TRBJ1-5; CDR3nt: TGCAGTGCCCCCTCGACAGGATCCAATCAGCCCCAGCATTTT; CDR3aa: CSAPSTGSNQPQHF
len: 14; v_gene: TRBV6-1; d_gene: TRBD1; abundance: many; j_gene: TRBJ2-2; CDR3nt: TGTGCCAGCAGAGGGGGCACGGTCACCGGGGAGCTGTTTTTT; CDR3aa: CASRGGTVTGELFF
len: 15; v_gene: TRBV13; d_gene: TRBD1; abundance: many; j_gene: TRBJ2-3; CDR3nt: TGTGCCAGCAGCCCCTCGGACAGGAACACAGATACGCAGTATTTT; CDR3aa: CASSPSDRNTDTQYF
len: 13; v_gene: TRBV18; d_gene: .; abundance: many; j_gene: TRBJ1-1; CDR3nt: TGTGCCAGCTCACCCGTTATGAACACTGAAGCTTTCTTT; CDR3aa: CASSPVMNTEAFF
len: 16; v_gene: TRBV5-6; d_gene: .; abundance: .; j_gene: TRBJ2-1; CDR3nt: TGTGCCAGCAGCTTACAGGGAGCATGGTCCTACAATGAGCAGTTCTTC; CDR3aa: CASSLQGAWSYNEQFF
len: 13; v_gene: TRBV2; d_gene: .; abundance: .; j_gene: TRBJ2-1; CDR3nt: TGTGCCAGCAGTGAACCTTTGCCCCATGAGCAGTTCTTC; CDR3aa: CASSEPLPHEQFF
len: 15; v_gene: TRBV2; d_gene: TRBD2; abundance: .; j_gene: TRBJ2-1; CDR3nt: TGTGCCAGCAGGAGGGGACTAGCGGGAGAGAATGAGCAGCTCTTC; CDR3aa: CASRRGLAGENEQLF
len: 16; v_gene: TRBV6-1; d_gene: TRBD1; abundance: many; j_gene: TRBJ1-5; CDR3nt: TGTGCCAGCAGTTCAACCGGGACAGGGGATAATCAGCCCCAGCATTTT; CDR3aa: CASSSTGTGDNQPQHF
len: 13; v_gene: TRBV15; d_gene: .; abundance: .; j_gene: TRBJ2-7; CDR3nt: TGTGCCACCAGCAGAGACACTGCTGGCGAGCAGTACTTC; CDR3aa: CATSRDTAGEQYF
len: 14; v_gene: TRBV7-9; d_gene: .; abundance: .; j_gene: TRBJ2-3; CDR3nt: TGTGCCAGCAGCCGGGGACAAAGCCCAGATACGCAGTATTTT; CDR3aa: CASSRGQSPDTQYF
len: 15; v_gene: TRBV11-1; d_gene: .; abundance: .; j_gene: TRBJ2-1; CDR3nt: TGTGCCAGCAGCTTACGAAAGACAGGATACAATGAGCAGTTCTTC; CDR3aa: CASSLRKTGYNEQFF
len: 12; v_gene: TRBV10-2; d_gene: .; abundance: few; j_gene: TRBJ2-3; CDR3nt: TGCGCCAGCAGTGAGGTAGGGGATACGCAGTATTTT; CDR3aa: CASSEVGDTQYF
len: 15; v_gene: TRBV12-3/TRBV12-4; d_gene: TRBD2; abundance: many; j_gene: TRBJ2-2; CDR3nt: TGTGCCAGCAAACTACCGGGCGGGGGAATCGGGGAGCTGTTTTTT; CDR3aa: CASKLPGGGIGELFF
len: 15; v_gene: TRBV19; d_gene: .; abundance: few; j_gene: TRBJ1-1; CDR3nt: TGTGCCAGTAGTAACCGATTCAGGGTAGAAACTGAAGCTTTCTTT; CDR3aa: CASSNRFRVETEAFF
len: 15; v_gene: TRBV3-1; d_gene: .; abundance: many; j_gene: TRBJ2-2; CDR3nt: TGTGCCAGCAGCCCCGCCCAGGGGGGGACCGGGGAGCTGTTTTTT; CDR3aa: CASSPAQGGTGELFF
len: 14; v_gene: TRBV5-1; d_gene: .; abundance: many; j_gene: TRBJ1-1; CDR3nt: TGCGCCAGCAGCTTGGTGGTAGGAAACACTGAAGCTTTCTTT; CDR3aa: CASSLVVGNTEAFF
len: 16; v_gene: TRBV27; d_gene: TRBD2; abundance: many; j_gene: TRBJ2-3; CDR3nt: TGTGCCAGCAGTTTATTCAGGCGGGAGGCAACAGATACGCAGTATTTT; CDR3aa: CASSLFRREATDTQYF
len: 14; v_gene: TRBV6-1; d_gene: TRBD1; abundance: .; j_gene: TRBJ2-7; CDR3nt: TGTGCCAGCAGTTTCTCGGGACAGGTGTCGGAACAGTACTTC; CDR3aa: CASSFSGQVSEQYF
len: 14; v_gene: TRBV5-1; d_gene: .; abundance: many; j_gene: TRBJ1-2; CDR3nt: TGCGCCAGCAGCTTGGGGGACAACAGGGCCGCCTACACCTTC; CDR3aa: CASSLGDNRAAYTF
len: 15; v_gene: TRBV28; d_gene: TRBD2; abundance: .; j_gene: TRBJ2-7; CDR3nt: TGTGCCAGCGGCTACGGGACTAGCGGAATAGGCGAGCAGTACTTC; CDR3aa: CASGYGTSGIGEQYF
len: 12; v_gene: TRBV3-1; d_gene: .; abundance: many; j_gene: TRBJ1-5; CDR3nt: TGTGCCAGCAGCCAAAGCAATCAGCCCCAGCATTTT; CDR3aa: CASSQSNQPQHF
len: 18; v_gene: TRBV2; d_gene: TRBD1; abundance: many; j_gene: TRBJ1-5; CDR3nt: TGTGCCAGCGGAGGACAGGGTGAGCCCGTTAATAGCAATCAGCCCCAGCATTTT; CDR3aa: CASGGQGEPVNSNQPQHF
len: 13; v_gene: TRBV27; d_gene: .; abundance: few; j_gene: TRBJ1-5; CDR3nt: TGTGCCAGCAGTAGGACTAAGGAGCAGCCCCAGCATTTT; CDR3aa: CASSRTKEQPQHF
len: 14; v_gene: TRBV7-9; d_gene: .; abundance: many; j_gene: TRBJ1-2; CDR3nt: TGTGCCAGCAGCCCAGACAGTCGATCCTATGGCTACACCTTC; CDR3aa: CASSPDSRSYGYTF
len: 15; v_gene: TRBV2; d_gene: TRBD2; abundance: few; j_gene: TRBJ2-2; CDR3nt: TGTGCCAGCAGTGAACAAGCGGGGGGGCTCGGGGAGCTGTTTTTT; CDR3aa: CASSEQAGGLGELFF
len: 19; v_gene: TRBV6-2/TRBV6-3; d_gene: TRBD2; abundance: once; j_gene: TRBJ2-6; CDR3nt: TGTGCCAGCAAAGAAGGCAGAGGGACTAGGCCCTCTGGGGCCAACGTCCTGACTTTC; CDR3aa: CASKEGRGTRPSGANVLTF
len: 14; v_gene: TRBV5-1; d_gene: .; abundance: few; j_gene: TRBJ2-7; CDR3nt: TGCGCCAGCAGCCTGCGGGACAGCCAGTACGAGCAGTACTTC; CDR3aa: CASSLRDSQYEQYF
len: 16; v_gene: TRBV5-1; d_gene: .; abundance: .; j_gene: TRBJ2-7; CDR3nt: TGCGCCAGCAGCTCTTCACCGGACAGCAGCACCTACGAGCAGTACTTC; CDR3aa: CASSSSPDSSTYEQYF
len: 13; v_gene: TRBV5-1; d_gene: TRBD2; abundance: many; j_gene: TRBJ2-1; CDR3nt: TGCGCCAGCGGGACTAGCGGTTACAATGAGCAGTTCTTC; CDR3aa: CASGTSGYNEQFF
len: 17; v_gene: TRBV6-5; d_gene: .; abundance: many; j_gene: TRBJ2-7; CDR3nt: TGTGCCAGCAGTTACTCGACCCCGATCGGGACCCTCTACGAGCAGTACTTC; CDR3aa: CASSYSTPIGTLYEQYF
len: 15; v_gene: TRBV7-9; d_gene: TRBD2; abundance: many; j_gene: TRBJ2-1; CDR3nt: TGTGCCAGCAGCTTAGTCCAGCGGGGGTACAATGAGCAGTTCTTC; CDR3aa: CASSLVQRGYNEQFF
len: 12; v_gene: TRBV29-1; d_gene: .; abundance: few; j_gene: TRBJ2-3; CDR3nt: TGCAGCGCTGTTACCTCAACAGATACGCAGTATTTT; CDR3aa: CSAVTSTDTQYF
len: 15; v_gene: TRBV11-2; d_gene: .; abundance: many; j_gene: TRBJ2-2; CDR3nt: TGTGCCAGCAGCTTTGCGGGACCGAACACCGGGGAGCTGTTTTTT; CDR3aa: CASSFAGPNTGELFF